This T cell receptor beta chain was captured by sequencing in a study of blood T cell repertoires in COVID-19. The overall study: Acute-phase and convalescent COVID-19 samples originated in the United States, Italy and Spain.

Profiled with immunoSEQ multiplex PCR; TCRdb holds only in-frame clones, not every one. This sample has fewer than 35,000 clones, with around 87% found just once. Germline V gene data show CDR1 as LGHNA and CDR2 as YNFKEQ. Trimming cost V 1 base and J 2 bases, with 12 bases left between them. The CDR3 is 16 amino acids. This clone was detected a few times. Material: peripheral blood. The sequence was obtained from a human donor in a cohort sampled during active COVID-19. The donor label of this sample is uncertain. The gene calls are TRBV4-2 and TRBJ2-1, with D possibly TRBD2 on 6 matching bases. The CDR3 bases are TGTGCCAGCAGCCAAGGAGGGCGGGGAGCCTACAATGAGCAGTTCTTC. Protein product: CASSQGGRGAYNEQFF.